This TCR beta chain was found in a study of OX40 agonist ivuxolimab in advanced cancers. Overall study: Every 2 weeks, ivuxolimab was infused into the patients intravenously at between 0.01 and 10 mg/kg. Patients receiving dose escalation had hepatocellular carcinoma, melanoma, renal cell or head and neck cancer.

As regards this clone: Its cognate antigen is unknown.

Sequencing used immunoSEQ multiplex PCR; TCRdb keeps in-frame clones, though not all of them. The sample lists roughly 75,000 clones, about nine tenths occurring once. The V end was cut by 4 bases, the J end by 3 bases, with 19 bases between. The CDR3 is 16 amino acids. The germline V gene encodes CDR1 SGHTS and CDR2 YDEGEE. Study observations and caveats: It was also the case that some nonresponders had low normalized T-cell clonal expansion. The investigators did not determine what antigen specificity the expanded peripheral T cells had.

The TCR comes from an adult with an advanced solid tumor such as melanoma, head and neck, liver or kidney cancer. The V and J genes are TRBV5-8 and TRBJ1-2; D is possibly TRBD1 (5 bases). This sample comprised CD4+ or CD8+ T cells sorted from blood, obtained in a trial of the OX40 agonist ivuxolimab. The CDR3 sequence: CASSPIGATGHYGYTF. The CDR3, as DNA: TGTGCCAGCAGCCCGATAGGGGCAACCGGGCACTATGGCTACACCTTC.